These 24 T cell receptor beta chains originate from one sample sequenced in a study of T cells in Graves' hyperthyroidism and ophthalmopathy. From RNA transcripts, TCR beta CDR3 regions were amplified. The primer set for the first-round RT-PCR of the TCR CDR3 was HTBI. TCRdb ran MiXCR on the multiplex PCR reads and lists one entry per CDR3 protein. The sample has around 620,000 distinct CDR3 sequences; about 43% are singletons. Sequencing was done on a sample of peripheral blood or thyroid tissue (not recorded which). The receptors were gathered from an adult woman with Graves' disease, either hyperthyroidism or ophthalmopathy (not recorded which).

DNA for the CDR3: TGCGCCAGCAGCCAAGCCCGAGGGGATGCCTTTCAGCCCCAGCATTTT. It translates to CASSQARGDAFQPQHF. V and J are TRBV4-1 and TRBJ1-5; possibly TRBD1 for D (5 bases). In germline, CDR1 is MGHRA, CDR2 YSYEKL. This CDR3 region has 16 residues. Between the trimmed V and J ends, which lost 1 base and 6 bases, there was a span of 16 bases.

The DNA of the CDR3 is TGTGCCACCAGCAGCTTAGGAAGGGCGGATGAAGCTTTCTTT. As protein: CATSSLGRADEAFF. V usage is TRBV15 and J usage is TRBJ1-1, with no clear D. Deletions cut 3 bases from V and 7 bases from J, with 15 bases between. The germline V gene has CDR1 LNHNV and CDR2 YYDKDF (reference sequence). The CDR3 covers 14 residues.

This clonotype was observed at least ten times. The rearrangement uses TRBV6-2 or TRBV6-3 and TRBJ1-2; perhaps TRBD1 as D (6 bases). The CDR3 runs 13 residues. The germline V and J ends were trimmed by 5 bases and 8 bases, with 15 bases remaining between them. The germline V gene encodes CDR1 MNHEY and CDR2 SVGEGT. CDR3 coding DNA: TGTGCCAGCAGTCCCAGGACAGAAGAAGGCTACACCTTC. As protein: CASSPRTEEGYTF.

This clonotype appeared many times. This chain uses TRBV5-1 with TRBJ1-4; no clear D gene. V was clipped by 2 bases and J by 8 bases, with 10 bases between them. CDR3 size: 13 residues. The germline V gene has CDR1 SGHRS and CDR2 YFSETQ. CDR3 sequence reads: CASSFLGGEKLFF. In DNA, the CDR3 is TGCGCCAGCAGCTTTCTCGGCGGGGAAAAACTGTTTTTT.

As for this clonotype: The CDR3 ends on some other residue instead of the conserved phenylalanine or tryptophan, so this is likely a read error. The DNA is omitted, as the CDR3 cannot be located on it reliably, and the CDR3 follows TCRdb's listing. This chain links TRBV20-1 with TRBJ2-6. CDR1 DFQATT and CDR2 SNEGSKA come from the germline V gene (reference sequence). The CDR3 is 13 amino acids long, termini counted. The CDR3 reads CSARPSGANVLVL.

The chain carries TRBV29-1 and TRBJ2-5; D is possibly TRBD1 (5 bases). Between the trimmed V and J ends, which lost 7 bases and 5 bases, there was a span of 20 bases. Germline V CDR1 and CDR2: SQVTM, ANQGSEA. This CDR3 comprises 14 residues. In DNA form, the CDR3 reads TGCAGCGCCTTGAATTTAGGGGTATCGGAGACCCAGTACTTC. Protein sequence: CSALNLGVSETQYF. The whole variable domain, filled in from reference TRBV29-1 and TRBJ2-5, reads SAVISQKPSRDICQRGTSLTIQCQVDSQVTMMFWYRQQPGQSLTLIATANQGSEATYESGFVIDKFPISRPNLTFSTLTVSNMSPEDSSIYLCSALNLGVSETQYFGPGTRLLVL.

This clonotype was seen ten or more times. The rearrangement joins TRBV2 to TRBJ1-1; possible D gene TRBD1, 5 bases. The germline CDR1 and CDR2 sequences are SNHLY and FYNNEI. Trimming left V 8 bases short and J 3 bases short, with 10 bases between. The CDR3 contains 12 residues. CDR3 sequence (DNA): TGTGCCAGCGGGTGGGGGGACACTGAAGCTTTCTTT. This gives the protein CASGWGDTEAFF.

The chain joins TRBV7-2 to TRBJ2-7; TRBD1 aligns across 7 bases. The trim removed 6 bases at V and 2 bases at J, leaving 7 bases unmatched. Per germline, CDR1 SGHTA and CDR2 FQGNSA. This CDR3 region has 14 residues. The CDR3 protein is CASSPTGFTYEQYF. CDR3 nucleotides: TGTGCCAGCAGTCCGACAGGGTTTACCTACGAGCAGTACTTC.

This clonotype has only one observation. The gene calls are TRBV2 and TRBJ2-2; D might be TRBD2 (6 bases). Germline values: CDR1 SNHLY, CDR2 FYNNEI. The length of the CDR3 is 15 residues. Trimming left V 0 bases short and J 5 bases short, with 10 bases between. CDR3 region: CASSEAGTRTGELFF. CDR3 in DNA: TGTGCCAGCAGTGAAGCGGGGACTCGGACCGGGGAGCTGTTTTTT.

The chain employs TRBV2 and TRBJ2-2; D is perhaps TRBD1 (5 bases). The germline CDR1 and CDR2 sequences are SNHLY and FYNNEI. V shed 0 bases and J shed 9 bases, with 11 bases lying between them. The length of the CDR3 is 14 residues. The CDR3, as DNA: TGTGCCAGCAGTGAAGCGCTGGCAGGGAGGGAGCTGTTTTTT. Translating gives CASSEALAGRELFF.

The J gene is TRBJ1-2, the V gene TRBV7-9; D gene uncertain. The germline V gene has CDR1 SEHNR and CDR2 FQNEAQ (reference sequence). V lost 6 bases to trimming and J lost 4 bases, with 18 bases between them. The CDR3 length is 15 residues. CDR3 in amino acids: CASSVVDPTFYGYTF. The CDR3 DNA reads TGTGCCAGCAGTGTTGTGGACCCTACTTTCTATGGCTACACCTTC. Using reference TRBV7-9 and TRBJ1-2 for the parts outside the CDR3, the full variable domain is DTGVSQNPRHKITKRGQNVTFRCDPISEHNRLYWYRQTLGQGPEFLTYFQNEAQLEKSRLLSDRFSAERPKGSFSTLEIQRTEQGDSAMYLCASSVVDPTFYGYTFGSGTRLTVV.

CDR3 coding DNA: TGTGCCAGCAGCTTGCTACAAGGGACCGGAGGTGAAAAACTGTTTTTT. Protein sequence: CASSLLQGTGGEKLFF. The chain has TRBV9 and TRBJ1-4; tentatively, D is TRBD1 (5 bases). V lost 4 bases, J lost 7 bases, and 20 bases lay in between. CDR1 is SGDLS and CDR2 is YYNGEE in the germline V gene. The CDR3 consists of 16 residues. Variable domain in full (rest from reference TRBV9 and TRBJ1-4): DSGVTQTPKHLITATGQRVTLRCSPRSGDLSVYWYQQSLDQGLQFLIQYYNGEERAKGNILERFSAQQFPDLHSELNLSSLELGDSALYFCASSLLQGTGGEKLFFGSGTQLSVL.

V and J are TRBV24-1 and TRBJ1-4; D call uncertain. Germline-derived CDR1 and CDR2 are KGHDR and SFDVKD. Trimming left V 3 bases short and J 5 bases short, with 15 bases between. The CDR3 contains 16 residues. The CDR3 sequence is CATSDAKGGPNEKLFF. As DNA, the CDR3 is TGTGCCACCAGTGATGCCAAGGGAGGCCCAAATGAAAAACTGTTTTTT.

This chain joins TRBV6-1 and TRBJ1-6; D gene uncertain. Germline V gene data show CDR1 as MNHNS and CDR2 as SASEGT. The CDR3 has 13 amino acids. With 2 bases removed from V and 6 bases from J, the gap between germline ends came to 5 bases. CDR3 residues: CASSESLNSPLHF. The CDR3 coding sequence is TGTGCCAGCAGTGAATCGCTTAATTCACCCCTCCACTTT.

The J gene is TRBJ2-5, the V gene TRBV29-1; D uncertain. CDR1 is SQVTM and CDR2 is ANQGSEA in the germline V gene. This CDR3 region has 13 residues. V lost 6 bases to trimming and J lost 2 bases, with 13 bases between them. The CDR3: CSVVRWDQETQYF. The DNA of the CDR3 is TGCAGCGTAGTAAGGTGGGATCAAGAGACCCAGTACTTC.

This clonotype was counted once. This clone may be a read error of a much larger clone one base away. The conserved final phenylalanine or tryptophan is absent from the CDR3, which likely points to a read error. This rearrangement joins TRBV7-9 to TRBJ1-1; D is unresolved. The CDR3 totals 11 residues. The V end was cut by 6 bases, the J end by 7 bases, with 9 bases between. Germline V gene sequence: CDR1 SEHNR, CDR2 FQNEAQ (reference sequence). The DNA for the CDR3 is TGTGCCAGCAGGACTTCCGGTGAAGCTTTCCTT. Translating gives CASRTSGEAFL.

The sample holds a few counts of this clonotype. This may stem from a read error, because a much larger clone lies one nucleotide away. The rearrangement joins TRBV10-1 to TRBJ1-1, with 9 positions matching TRBD1. The CDR3 is 14 amino acids. Germline V gene data show CDR1 as WNHNN and CDR2 as SYGVQD (reference sequence). J gave up 1 base and V 6 bases, and 3 bases lay outside the gene matches. In DNA form, the CDR3 reads TGCGCCAGCAGAGGGACAGGGCCGAACACTGAAGCTTTCTTT. Protein product: CASRGTGPNTEAFF.

Regarding this clonotype: A read error is possible here, since a much larger clone lies one base away. V gene TRBV30 combines with J gene TRBJ2-5, with TRBD1 as a possible D gene (6 bases). Germline V gives CDR1 GTSNPN, CDR2 SVGIG (reference sequence). The CDR3 contains 13 residues. The CDR3 DNA sequence: TGTGCCTGGAGTACGACAGGTCAAGAGGCCCAGTACTTC. Translation: CAWSTTGQEAQYF.

With regard to this clonotype: A much larger clone lies one base from this, so it may be a read error. This chain connects TRBV9 to TRBJ2-2, with 7 bases lining up with TRBD2. The CDR3 is 17 amino acids. From germline, CDR1 is SGDLS and CDR2 YYNGEE. DNA of the CDR3: TGTGCCAGCAGCGTCTCTAGGGAGGGCCCTTTGGGCGGGGAGCTGTTATTT. Its protein is CASSVSREGPLGGELLF.

The CDR3 is CASSLDRGGNTGELFF. DNA for the CDR3: TGTGCCAGCAGCTTAGACCGGGGTGGGAACACCGGGGAGCTGTTTTTT. The chain employs TRBV13 and TRBJ2-2, with TRBD2 as a possible D gene (5 bases). Between the trimmed V and J ends, which lost 1 base and 1 base, there was a span of 10 bases. Per germline, CDR1 PRHDT and CDR2 FYEKMQ (reference sequence). The CDR3 runs 16 residues.

This clonotype was seen at least ten times. The V and J genes are TRBV20-1 and TRBJ1-5; D unresolved. V lost 3 bases to trimming and J lost 2 bases, with 20 bases between them. The CDR3 runs 17 residues. Germline loops: CDR1 DFQATT, CDR2 SNEGSKA (reference sequence). The CDR3 sequence: CSARDPSGNIRNQPQHF. The CDR3 nucleotides are TGCAGTGCTAGGGATCCCTCCGGGAATATCCGCAATCAGCCCCAGCATTTT.

The V call is TRBV10-2, the J call TRBJ2-6; 8 nucleotides agree with TRBD2. CDR1 and CDR2 from the germline V gene are WSHSY and SAAADI. There are 16 residues in the CDR3. With V trimmed by 6 bases and J by 3 bases, 7 bases remained unmatched. The DNA for the CDR3 is TGCGCCAGCAGCCGGGGGAGCGGGAGTGGGGCCAACGTCCTGACTTTC. It specifies CASSRGSGSGANVLTF.

The V and J genes are TRBV7-8 and TRBJ1-5; D is ambiguous. Germline CDR1 reads SGHVS; CDR2 reads FQNEAQ. V was trimmed by 3 bases and J by 5 bases, leaving 11 bases between them. The CDR3 is made up of 14 amino acids. CDR3 amino acids: CASSFPQVYQPQHF. As DNA, the CDR3 is TGTGCCAGCAGCTTCCCGCAGGTATATCAGCCCCAGCATTTT.

The rearrangement joins TRBV7-2 to TRBJ1-2; D remains unclear. Germline V gene sequence: CDR1 SGHTA, CDR2 FQGNSA. The CDR3 has 17 amino acids. V dropped 6 bases and J dropped 6 bases, with 26 bases sitting between them. The CDR3 protein is CASSYGVQETAHDGYTF. The CDR3 DNA is TGTGCCAGCAGTTATGGGGTACAAGAGACGGCCCACGATGGCTACACCTTC.